This T cell receptor beta chain is drawn from a study of cytomegalovirus exposure and HLA in healthy donors. Findings and limits, study-wide: Overall, around 160 TCR beta chains were annotated as cytomegalovirus-associated. An assumption of roughly uniform sequencing depth across donors underlay the presence/absence analyses.

Use of 60 Vbeta and 13 Jbeta primers characterized the PCR. Sequencing was performed with immunoSEQ multiplex PCR; in TCRdb, only in-frame clones are kept and a portion is missing. The table includes nearly 200,000 clones, under 90% detected once. Points on this clone: As yet, its antigen is unknown.

Germline values: CDR1 LNHNV, CDR2 YYDKDF (reference sequence). The CDR3 loop spans 13 amino acids. V shed 5 bases, J shed 1 base, and the junction held 0 bases outside the gene matches. The chain recombines TRBV15 with TRBJ2-5; the match to TRBD2 covers 8 bases. This sequence originates from a boy between 2 and 10 years old in good health and CMV-seronegative. The sample consisted of PBMCs. CDR3 in amino acids: CATSGTSQETQYF. Here the CDR3 DNA reads TGTGCCACCAGCGGGACTAGCCAAGAGACCCAGTACTTC.